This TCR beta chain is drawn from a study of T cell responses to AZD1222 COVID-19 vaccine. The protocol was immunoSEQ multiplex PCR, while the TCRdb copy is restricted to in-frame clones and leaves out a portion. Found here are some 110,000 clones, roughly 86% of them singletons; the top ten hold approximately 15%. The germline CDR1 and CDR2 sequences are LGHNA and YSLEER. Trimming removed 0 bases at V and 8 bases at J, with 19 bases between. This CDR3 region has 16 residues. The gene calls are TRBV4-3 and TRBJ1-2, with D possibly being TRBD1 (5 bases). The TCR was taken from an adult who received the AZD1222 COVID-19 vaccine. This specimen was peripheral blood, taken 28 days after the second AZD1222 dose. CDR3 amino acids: CASSQDTGQISYGYTF. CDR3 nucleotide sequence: TGCGCCAGCAGCCAAGATACAGGTCAAATTTCCTACGGCTACACCTTC.